The next 31 T cell receptor beta chains were all read from a single sample in a study of cytomegalovirus exposure and HLA in healthy donors. The PCR was carried out with 60 Vbeta primers and 13 Jbeta primers. The assay was immunoSEQ multiplex PCR, and TCRdb's table has in-frame clones only and misses some. The data show some 130,000 clones, around 77% seen once. The sequencing input was PBMCs. The receptor set was obtained from a man over 45 in good health and CMV-seronegative.

This clone was recorded once. At one end the junction does not follow the germline gene, possibly because of a read error. The genes are TRBV7-9 and TRBJ1-1; D unresolved. Per the germline V gene, CDR1 is SEHNR and CDR2 is FQNEAQ (reference sequence). The CDR3 spans 12 residues. The CDR3 bases are TGTTCCAGCAGCTCCCTCAACACTGAAGCTTTCTTT. Its translation: CSSSSLNTEAFF.

The chain has TRBV10-3 and TRBJ2-1, with 16 bases aligning to TRBD2. CDR1 and CDR2 from the germline V gene are ENHRY and SYGVKD. The CDR3 totals 18 residues. The V segment lost 6 bases and the J segment 4 bases; nucleotides outside the gene matches: 9. The CDR3 bases are TGTGCCATCAGGGGGACTAGCGGGAGGGCCGGAAGGTACAATGAGCAGTTCTTC. Translated: CAIRGTSGRAGRYNEQFF.

The V and J genes are TRBV28 and TRBJ2-5; D may be TRBD1 (5 bases). V was clipped by 8 bases and J by 9 bases, with 19 bases between them. The CDR3 covers 13 residues. Germline loops: CDR1 MDHEN, CDR2 SYDVKM. For the CDR3, the DNA is TGTGCCAGCTCCAGACAGCCGGCAAAGGCCCAGTACTTC. It is translated as CASSRQPAKAQYF.

The gene calls are TRBV5-4 and TRBJ2-3; D might be TRBD2 (6 bases). V was cut by 3 bases and J by 5 bases, with 19 bases left in between. CDR3 length equals 16 residues. Germline V CDR1 and CDR2: SGHNT, YYREEE (reference sequence). CDR3 nucleotide sequence: TGTGCCAGCAGCTCCCCAATCGATAAAGCGGGAGATACGCAGTATTTT. Residues: CASSSPIDKAGDTQYF. The full variable domain, completed using reference TRBV5-4 and TRBJ2-3, is ETGVTQSPTHLIKTRGQQVTLRCSSQSGHNTVSWYQQALGQGPQFIFQYYREEENGRGNFPPRFSGLQFPNYSSELNVNALELDDSALYLCASSSPIDKAGDTQYFGPGTRLTVL.

This chain joins TRBV5-1 and TRBJ2-2, with D possibly matching TRBD1 (6 bases). The V end was cut by 5 bases, the J end by 2 bases, with 16 bases between. The germline V gene has CDR1 SGHRS and CDR2 YFSETQ. CDR3 size: 16 residues. CDR3 region: CASRWSGTPNTGELFF. DNA of the CDR3: TGCGCCAGCAGGTGGTCCGGGACACCAAACACCGGGGAGCTGTTTTTT.

CDR3: CASSVGGTEAFF. The CDR3 coding sequence is TGTGCCAGCAGTGTGGGAGGCACTGAAGCTTTCTTT. This rearrangement joins TRBV6-5 to TRBJ1-1; no definite D call. The germline V and J ends were trimmed by 5 bases and 4 bases, with 8 bases remaining between them. CDR3 length: 12 amino acids. Germline V lookup: CDR1 MNHEY, CDR2 SVGAGI.

In this sample, this clone turned up once. The chain links TRBV19 to TRBJ1-1, with D possibly being TRBD1 (6 bases). The CDR3 consists of 16 residues. Germline assignment: CDR1 LNHDA and CDR2 SQIVND (reference sequence). The V end was cut by 4 bases, the J end by 1 base, with 16 bases between. DNA for the CDR3: TGTGCCAGTAGTAGACGCGACAGGTTTCCGAACACTGAAGCTTTCTTT. It encodes CASSRRDRFPNTEAFF.

The chain links TRBV7-3 to TRBJ2-3, with D perhaps TRBD2 (6 bases). Trimming took 4 bases from V and 2 from J, leaving 7 bases between them. CDR1 and CDR2 from the germline V gene are SGHTA and FQGTGA. CDR3 length: 13 amino acids. CDR3 loop: CASSWGLTDTQYF. In nucleotides, the CDR3 is TGTGCCAGCAGCTGGGGACTCACAGATACGCAGTATTTT.

The chain links TRBV6-1 to TRBJ1-2; 7 nucleotides agree with TRBD1. The CDR3 has 14 residues. CDR1 MNHNS and CDR2 SASEGT come from the germline V gene. The trim removed 4 bases at V and 4 bases at J, leaving 6 bases unmatched. CDR3 coding DNA: TGTGCCAGCAGTGCCCGGGACAGCTCCTATGGCTACACCTTC. Translating gives CASSARDSSYGYTF.

V usage is TRBV4-1 and J usage is TRBJ2-5; a weak D match, TRBD1 (6 bases). The V end lost 4 bases, the J end lost 2 bases, and 14 bases lay between the germline ends. CDR1 MGHRA and CDR2 YSYEKL come from the germline V gene. The CDR3 is 15 amino acids. The DNA of the CDR3 is TGCGCCAGCAGCCGAACTACAGGGAATCAAGAGACCCAGTACTTC. Its translation is CASSRTTGNQETQYF.

This clone turned up a few times. The V and J genes are TRBV10-3 and TRBJ2-1, with D possibly matching TRBD2 (6 bases). Per the germline V gene, CDR1 is ENHRY and CDR2 is SYGVKD. CDR3 length equals 12 residues. V lost 10 bases to trimming and J lost 5 bases, with 12 bases between them. CDR3 sequence (DNA): TGTGCCACCCGGGACTCACACAATGAGCAGTTCTTC. Protein product: CATRDSHNEQFF.

The chain employs TRBV6-6 and TRBJ2-3; 9 positions agree with TRBD2. The CDR3 totals 14 residues. Germline CDR1 and CDR2: MNHNY and SVGAGI (reference sequence). Unmatched junction bases numbered 6, after V lost 6 bases and J lost 5 bases. CDR3 DNA sequence: TGTGCCAGCAGAGGTAGCGGGAGTGGAGATACGCAGTATTTT. This sequence encodes CASRGSGSGDTQYF.

The chain has TRBV2 and TRBJ2-5; possibly TRBD2 for D (5 bases). The CDR3 extends over 14 amino acids. The V gene's germline CDR1 is SNHLY and CDR2 FYNNEI. V lost 8 bases and J 5 bases, leaving 18 bases between the germline ends. CDR3 coding DNA: TGTGCCAGCTTGGCCGGAGGTCCACGGGAGACCCAGTACTTC. Translating gives CASLAGGPRETQYF.

Only a few counts were recorded for this clone. V usage is TRBV5-1 and J usage is TRBJ2-5; no definite D call. This CDR3 comprises 12 residues. CDR1 is SGHRS, CDR2 YFSETQ, per germline. The germline V and J ends were trimmed by 0 bases and 6 bases, with 6 bases remaining between them. The CDR3 spells CASSLDEKTQYF. The CDR3 DNA reads as TGCGCCAGCAGCTTGGACGAGAAGACCCAGTACTTC. Full variable domain (remainder filled in from reference TRBV5-1 and TRBJ2-5): KAGVTQTPRYLIKTRGQQVTLSCSPISGHRSVSWYQQTPGQGLQFLFEYFSETQRNKGNFPGRFSGRQFSNSRSEMNVSTLELGDSALYLCASSLDEKTQYFGPGTRLLVL.

The chain is built from TRBV27 and TRBJ2-7; D is possibly TRBD1 (5 bases). The CDR3 has 14 amino acids. Germline assignment: CDR1 MNHEY and CDR2 SMNVEV (reference sequence). V lost 6 bases and J 0 bases, leaving 12 bases between the germline ends. As DNA, the CDR3 is TGTGCCAGCAGGAGCGCTAGGGGCTCCTACGAGCAGTACTTC. Protein sequence: CASRSARGSYEQYF.

Written as DNA, the CDR3 is TGTGCCAGCACTCCCCCCGGGACTCACACCGGGGAGCTGTTTTTT. Protein: CASTPPGTHTGELFF. This chain joins TRBV6-6 and TRBJ2-2; tentatively, D is TRBD2 (6 bases). This CDR3 region has 15 residues. V lost 7 bases and J 3 bases, leaving 15 bases between the germline ends. Germline CDR1 is MNHNY and CDR2 is SVGAGI (reference sequence).

The V and J genes are TRBV7-2 and TRBJ2-2, with 14 bases lining up with TRBD2. This CDR3 is 18 amino acids long. The V gene's germline CDR1 is SGHTA and CDR2 FQGNSA. V shed 0 bases, J shed 3 bases, and the junction held 3 bases outside the gene matches. The CDR3 DNA reads as TGTGCCAGCAGCTTAGCGGGACTAGCGGGAGTTTACACCGGGGAGCTGTTTTTT. It is translated as CASSLAGLAGVYTGELFF.

This chain connects TRBV5-6 to TRBJ2-7; 11 bases agree with TRBD1. Unmatched junction bases numbered 8, after V lost 4 bases and J lost 2 bases. The CDR3 has 16 residues. Germline V gives CDR1 SGHDT, CDR2 YYEEEE. CDR3 in DNA: TGTGCCAGCAGCCCCGGGACAGGGGGATCTGCCTACGAGCAGTACTTC. Translation: CASSPGTGGSAYEQYF.

The chain joins TRBV2 to TRBJ2-5, with TRBD1 matching over 10 bases. This CDR3 comprises 14 residues. Germline V gene lookup returns CDR1 SNHLY and CDR2 FYNNEI. V was clipped by 6 bases and J by 4 bases; unmatched bases: 5. As DNA, the CDR3 is TGTGCCAGCAGCCCGGGACAGGGGACAGAGACCCAGTACTTC. Translating it yields CASSPGQGTETQYF.

CDR3 sequence (DNA): TGTGCCAGCAGTTACTCGGCGGGGAACACTGAAGCTTTCTTT. It yields the protein CASSYSAGNTEAFF. This chain uses TRBV6-6 with TRBJ1-1; D not resolved. Trimming pared 0 bases from V and 1 base from J, leaving 6 bases between. The CDR3 spans 14 residues. The germline gives CDR1 MNHNY, CDR2 SVGAGI (reference sequence).

The chain couples TRBV2 to TRBJ2-3; the match to TRBD1 covers 9 bases. This CDR3 has 15 amino acids. With 5 bases clipped from V and 4 bases from J, the junction kept 7 bases outside the gene matches. Germline CDR1 and CDR2: SNHLY and FYNNEI. The CDR3 protein is CASSWGQGVADTQYF. The CDR3 coding sequence is TGTGCCAGCAGTTGGGGACAGGGAGTCGCAGATACGCAGTATTTT.

V gene TRBV10-3 combines with J gene TRBJ2-1, with D possibly matching TRBD2 (6 bases). Germline CDR1 is ENHRY and CDR2 is SYGVKD. The CDR3 extends over 12 amino acids. V was cut by 6 bases and J by 6 bases, with 9 bases left in between. The CDR3 coding sequence is TGTGCCATCAGGGGGACTGGCAATGAGCAGTTCTTC. Amino acid sequence: CAIRGTGNEQFF.

This chain links TRBV5-6 with TRBJ2-7; tentative D call: TRBD1 (5 bases). This CDR3 has 17 amino acids. Germline V gives CDR1 SGHDT, CDR2 YYEEEE. V lost 1 base and J lost 6, with 23 bases in between. The CDR3 reads CASSLKWTPTASGEQYF. DNA for the CDR3: TGTGCCAGCAGCTTGAAGTGGACACCGACAGCGTCGGGCGAGCAGTACTTC.

This sequence joins TRBV4-3 and TRBJ1-2; 10 nucleotides agree with TRBD1. This CDR3 is built from 17 residues. The ends lost 0 bases at V and 5 bases at J; junction bases unmatched: 9. CDR1 and CDR2 (germline): LGHNA, YSLEER. CDR3 DNA sequence: TGCGCCAGCAGCCAAGATTTGGGACAGGGGAAACGGTATGGCTACACCTTC. The encoded protein is CASSQDLGQGKRYGYTF.

The V call is TRBV5-4, the J call TRBJ1-5; TRBD1 matches at 7 bases. V shed 5 bases and J 2 bases; nucleotides not matched to a gene: 4. Germline CDR1 and CDR2: SGHNT and YYREEE (reference sequence). CDR3 length: 14 residues. DNA for the CDR3: TGTGCCAGCAGTTCCGGGACAGGCAATCAGCCCCAGCATTTT. Encoded protein: CASSSGTGNQPQHF.

This chain uses TRBV5-1 with TRBJ2-7; no firm D call. Trimming took 0 bases from V and 0 from J, leaving 7 bases between them. Germline assignment: CDR1 SGHRS and CDR2 YFSETQ. CDR3 length: 14 amino acids. In nucleotides, the CDR3 is TGCGCCAGCAGCTTGGTCGAGAGCTCCTACGAGCAGTACTTC. The encoded protein is CASSLVESSYEQYF.

The V and J genes are TRBV5-1 and TRBJ1-3; D not certain. Germline loops: CDR1 SGHRS, CDR2 YFSETQ. This CDR3 contains 14 residues. Between the trimmed V and J ends, which lost 0 bases and 4 bases, there was a span of 8 bases. CDR3 amino acids: CASSLGVEGNTIYF. The CDR3 DNA sequence: TGCGCCAGCAGCTTGGGTGTTGAGGGAAACACCATATATTTT.

V and J are TRBV6-1 and TRBJ1-1, with D perhaps TRBD1 (5 bases). CDR1 is MNHNS and CDR2 is SASEGT in the germline V gene. The CDR3 has 13 residues. V lost 3 bases, J lost 4 bases, and 9 bases lay in between. CDR3 in amino acids: CASSDLGGTEAFF. CDR3 bases: TGTGCCAGCAGTGATCTGGGGGGCACTGAAGCTTTCTTT.

This chain joins TRBV7-9 and TRBJ1-1, with 9 bases matching TRBD1. The CDR3 has 15 residues. Trimming cost V 5 bases and J 7 bases; bases outside gene matches: 11. The germline V gene has CDR1 SEHNR and CDR2 FQNEAQ (reference sequence). Here the CDR3 reads CASSLTPGQGIEAFF. The CDR3 DNA is TGTGCCAGCAGCCTCACACCGGGACAGGGAATTGAAGCTTTCTTT. The entire variable domain, with the rest obtained from reference TRBV7-9 and TRBJ1-1, is as follows: DTGVSQNPRHKITKRGQNVTFRCDPISEHNRLYWYRQTLGQGPEFLTYFQNEAQLEKSRLLSDRFSAERPKGSFSTLEIQRTEQGDSAMYLCASSLTPGQGIEAFFGQGTRLTVV.

Only a few counts were recorded for this clone. This chain connects TRBV27 to TRBJ2-5; TRBD2 agrees at 9 bases. The trim removed 6 bases at V and 2 bases at J, leaving 7 bases unmatched. The length of the CDR3 is 15 residues. The germline V gene has CDR1 MNHEY and CDR2 SMNVEV (reference sequence). CDR3 sequence (DNA): TGTGCCAGCAGGCGGGGGGGAGGGCGACAAGAGACCCAGTACTTC. Its translation is CASRRGGGRQETQYF.

This clone has a handful of counts. The V and J genes are TRBV5-8 and TRBJ2-4, with D possibly TRBD1 on 7 matching bases. CDR1 is SGHTS and CDR2 is YDEGEE in the germline V gene. The length of the CDR3 is 15 residues. Trimming shortened V by 4 bases and J by 7 bases, and 18 bases separated the two germline ends. CDR3 sequence reads: CASSPVEGAGNIQYF. DNA of the CDR3: TGTGCCAGCAGCCCGGTGGAGGGGGCAGGGAACATTCAGTACTTC. Together with reference TRBV5-8 and TRBJ2-4, the CDR3 gives the full variable domain: EAGVTQSPTHLIKTRGQQATLRCSPISGHTSVYWYQQALGLGLQFLLWYDEGEERNRGNFPPRFSGRQFPNYSSELNVNALELEDSALYLCASSPVEGAGNIQYFGAGTRLSVL.